The source of this TCR beta chain is a study of blood T cell repertoires in COVID-19. For the study at large: PBMCs, B-cell-depleted T cells, or T cells were the source of the cDNA or gDNA that made up the material.

The ends lost 0 bases at V and 3 bases at J; junction bases unmatched: 15. The CDR3 contains 19 residues. The germline gives CDR1 LNHDA, CDR2 SQIVND (reference sequence). In the authors' workflow: Estimates of nucleated cell counts were drawn from the amplification of reference gene primers. The repertoire was sequenced with immunoSEQ multiplex PCR; TCRdb's copy has only in-frame clones and lacks some. The DNA was the basis for D and trimming; V, J and clone size are from that table. The sample consists of about 170,000 clones, approximately 87% of them appearing once. The chain links TRBV19 to TRBJ1-2, with 8 nucleotides matching TRBD1. The TCR sequence derives from a man between 18 and 29 years old with active or convalescent COVID-19. Sequenced sample: peripheral blood. CDR3 region: CASSIDEAGQALAYYGYTF. Here the CDR3 DNA reads TGTGCCAGTAGTATAGATGAGGCGGGACAGGCCCTGGCCTACTATGGCTACACCTTC.